This TCR beta chain was sequenced during a study of cytomegalovirus exposure and HLA in healthy donors (dated by TCRdb to about 2017). Turning to the overall study: An earlier analysis of some 600 of the donors reported approximately 280 Gb of sequence data and 117 million unique TCR beta sequences obtained from 150 million to 200 million T cells. In an earlier analysis of more than 550 of the donors, high-throughput TCR beta sequencing was used to judge whether each TCR beta V gene segment behaved as functional or pseudogenic. HLA typing included class I and class II loci at four-digit resolution. Every repertoire in the discovery cohort had been generated on one and the same sequencing platform. Donor age, sex, ethnicity and CMV serostatus were compiled together with the repertoire data. Besides the first cohort of hundreds of subjects, a separate validation cohort made up of around 120 different subjects was used. An early release that covered about 600 HLA-typed donors contained approximately 300 gigabases of sequencing data and tens of millions of unique TCR sequences. Genome-wide SNP genotypes for about 65% of the roughly 700 donors were used in a later genetic analysis, which treated that subset as a discovery cohort. High-throughput TCR immunosequencing, statistical association of individual TCRs with disease status, and machine learning were combined to predict cytomegalovirus infection status. Typing coverage differed by locus: A, B, C, DRB1 and DQB1 were typed in about 629-640 donors, DQA1 in 522, DPA1 in approximately 600, and DPB1 in 450 to 490. Several DR-DQ haplotypes were handled as single units for association and clustering, since linkage in the cohort was strong. The study aimed to test whether signatures of past pathogen exposure could be identified by cataloging public T cell receptors. Across approximately 420 genotyped donors of the cohort, an average of approximately 220,000 unique TCR beta nucleotide sequences per donor were sequenced, and 15% to 20% of those sequences were non-productive. In a later analysis, previously published TCR beta repertoires from 666 donors were re-analyzed and high-resolution HLA genotyping was added so that TCR occurrence patterns could be studied. Rather than using new phenotypic data, the later analysis identified candidate immune exposures from TCR beta sequences and from how often those sequences occurred across donors. The study used immunosequencing to profile the T cell repertoires of about 670 subjects and linked those repertoires to cytomegalovirus serostatus. The genetic ancestry cluster associated with self-reported Caucasian donors included roughly four fifths of the roughly 400 genotyped donors.

In total, 630 or so healthy bone marrow donors made up the cohort. At the time of sampling, all cohort members were nominally healthy, though unrecorded immune exposures were likely present. The donor tested CMV seropositive and was one of the 289 seropositive cohort members. A peripheral blood sample was collected from each donor, and TCR beta sequencing was performed on peripheral blood mononuclear cells. Genomic DNA extraction from the blood cell samples was performed with the Qiagen DNeasy Blood Extraction Kit. This clone was found once. The clone's antigen remains unknown. The sample holds no much larger clone one base away, and base qualities are not on file. Study-wide conclusions, independent of this receptor: A later analysis found that most CMV-associated TCR beta chains appeared HLA-restricted, with HLA associations seemingly driven largely by CMV exposure. Immune exposure information for the cohort was limited to CMV serostatus. Sequencing depth was assumed to be roughly uniform across donors in the presence/absence analyses, though that assumption may not hold. Linkage disequilibrium might explain the correlated functional status among segregating V segments, but an unknown experimental factor could not be excluded. When HLA alleles, especially DR and DQ, strongly co-occurred, attributing TCR associations to individual alleles was difficult. Most TCR sequences were observed very rarely across donors, whereas some public TCRs were present in many individuals. The classifier was reported to diagnose cytomegalovirus status with high specificity and sensitivity in both the original and validation cohorts. V-gene and J-gene trimming of TCR beta chains was associated with a missense DCLRE1C variant in a later genetic analysis, and the association was replicated in an independent cohort. In a later analysis, several top co-occurrence clusters were reported to appear linked to parvovirus B19, influenza, CMV and Epstein-Barr virus. A further reported finding was that TCR beta sequences accurately predicted the HLA-A and HLA-B alleles for most subjects in the first cohort. Compared with the roughly 710-donor mean, donors in an Asian-associated ancestry cluster had fewer N-insertions in productive TCRs, according to a later genetic analysis. It was suggested by the authors that the approach could potentially be generalized to other disease states and immunological phenotypes. A cluster of highly shared sequence variants was judged likely to represent a technical artifact of the sequencing pipeline. Some IMGT-functional V segments, including TRBV6-2 and TRBV6-3, could not be told apart with the 87-base-pair reads, so those segments were excluded. In a later analysis, TCR association rates were found to vary across HLA loci, with the most associated TCRs seen for DRB1 alleles and the fewest for HLA-C alleles. In an earlier analysis of about 600 of the donors, most TCR beta V segments appeared in productive rearrangements about 87% or about 30% of the time, broadly matching IMGT annotations. A later analysis found that HLA-associated TCR beta chains were more clonally expanded and had lower generation probabilities than equally common non-associated chains. The cohort was sequenced for TCR beta chains only, and without alpha or paired-chain data the features that could be detected were limited. Because counts were too low, roughly 18 rarely observed V segments, including chromosome 9 orphons, were left out of the earlier analysis of over 550 of the donors. At a false discovery rate of 0.05, a later analysis linked around 17,000 TCR beta sequences to specific HLA alleles. Three of the identified cytomegalovirus-associated TCR beta chains were confirmed in vitro to be specific for cytomegalovirus antigens. A total of 150 to 200 TCR beta chains were listed by the study as associated with cytomegalovirus. Because HLA typing was unavailable for some donors at each locus, only the typed subset was used in association tests.

Library generation was performed with the immunoSEQ multiplex PCR assay. For the multiplex PCR, a mixture combining 60 forward primers for TCR Vbeta segments and 13 reverse primers for TCR Jbeta segments was used. The CDR3 region of rearranged TCR beta genes was amplified from genomic DNA by a multiplex PCR assay. The Illumina HiSeq System was used to sequence the amplified TCR beta libraries as 87-base-pair reads. The published analysis was carried out like this. In a later analysis, some 80 million unique TCR beta chains were counted across the roughly 610 repertoires, and approximately 11 million of these chains were shared by at least two donors. Raw reads were error-corrected and collapsed into unique sequences with a nearest-neighbor algorithm that merged closely related sequences to remove PCR and sequencing errors. To assign V, D and J gene segments, CDR3 sequences were aligned to IMGT reference sequences. For a sequence to be retained, at least a six-nucleotide match to both a V gene segment and a J gene segment was required. A rearrangement counted as productive if the CDR3 had no stop codons and remained in frame with V and J, and every other rearrangement counted as non-productive. CDR3 was defined according to IMGT convention as the region running from the second conserved V-encoded cysteine to the conserved J-encoded phenylalanine. The earlier analysis of 587 of the donors excluded sequences that lacked an unambiguous match to a single V gene segment. An earlier analysis of a few hundred of the donors called V segments functional above 56.7% productive rearrangements and segregating when the between-donor standard deviation exceeded 5%. A statistical classification framework was built for diagnosing cytomegalovirus status from the catalog of TCR beta chain sequences. In a later analysis, V and J genes were assigned by comparing TCR nucleotide sequences against IMGT/GENE-DB human TR gene sequences. The TCRdist pipeline was used in a later analysis to assign CDR3 sequences and most-parsimonious VDJ recombination scenarios. In a later analysis, every TCR beta chain was defined by the combination of its CDR3 amino acid sequence and its V-gene family, and reads without a unique V-gene family were dropped. In a later analysis, around 650 highly shared, low-generation-probability nucleotide sequences were removed to address suspected cross-contamination and a sequencing artifact. For each public chain, a later analysis derived a clonal expansion index from normalized ranks of inferred template counts within each repertoire. In a later analysis, generation probabilities were computed using a VDJ recombination model fitted to out-of-frame rearrangements, and the results were checked against IGoR. In a later analysis, hypergeometric tests were used to score TCR-TCR, TCR-HLA and TCR-CMV co-occurrence, with a repertoire-size bias correction applied to TCR pairs. To estimate false discovery rates, a later analysis permuted the HLA or CMV assignments 20 times. A later analysis grouped co-occurring TCRs with DBSCAN, adding TCRdist sequence similarity when clustering within HLA-allele-positive subsets. Co-occurrence clustering excluded repertoires with fewer than 30,000 or more than 120,000 public chains, plus five with anomalous nucleotide sharing. What TCRdb holds here is the immuneACCESS table cut down to in-frame rearrangements. Part of the clones is not present; checked against another copy, under half of the missing clones reflect an unresolved V gene, and the others are unexplained. D and trimming come from the DNA, and the V and J calls and clone size come from that table. The sample table contains over 150,000 clones; only one count was recorded for approximately 80% of them. The ten largest account for more than 3.5% of the sample.

From the cysteine through the phenylalanine, the CDR3 covers 13 amino acids. Just CDR3 DNA is preserved here, 39 bases in frame from base 1. The germline V gene (reference sequence) yields SEHNR for CDR1 and FQNEAQ for CDR2. V lost 5 bases and J lost 4 bases, and the count of bases not matched to a germline gene is 4. The sequence derives from a man aged 25 to 45 in good health and CMV-seropositive. The specimen sequenced was PBMCs. The rearrangement combines TRBV7-9 with TRBJ1-2; the junction holds 7 bases that match TRBD1. The CDR3 reads CASSQGQSYGYTF. The nucleotide sequence is given as TGTGCCAGCAGCCAGGGACAGAGCTATGGCTACACCTTC.